The 15 T cell receptor beta chains below were found in one sample sequenced in a study of cytomegalovirus exposure and HLA in healthy donors. The study ran its PCR with 60 Vbeta and 13 Jbeta primers. Generated by immunoSEQ multiplex PCR, the TCRdb table keeps only in-frame clones and is missing some. In total, the table holds 150,000 to 200,000 clones. Sequenced input: PBMCs. The source of these receptors is a man aged 25-45 years in good health and CMV-seronegative.

V and J are TRBV30 and TRBJ1-1; 7 nucleotides align to TRBD1. Per the germline V gene, CDR1 is GTSNPN and CDR2 is SVGIG (reference sequence). The J segment lost 5 bases and the V segment lost 4 bases, leaving 13 bases of the junction unmatched. This CDR3 region has 15 residues. DNA of the CDR3: TGTGCCTGGATGACCATTAGACAGGGCCGTACTGAAGCTTTCTTT. Amino acid sequence: CAWMTIRQGRTEAFF.

The V and J genes are TRBV9 and TRBJ1-3, with D unresolved. The CDR3 runs 14 residues. Germline CDR1 and CDR2: SGDLS and YYNGEE. V was cut by 2 bases and J by 0 bases, with 6 bases left in between. This chain's CDR3 is CASSVRSSGNTIYF. The CDR3 DNA reads TGTGCCAGCAGCGTCAGAAGCTCTGGAAACACCATATATTTT.

The chain joins TRBV5-1 to TRBJ1-1, with 10 bases matching TRBD1. The CDR3 has 16 amino acids. The trim removed 3 bases at V and 0 bases at J, leaving 5 bases unmatched. Germline CDR1 is SGHRS and CDR2 is YFSETQ. The CDR3 DNA reads as TGCGCCAGCAGCTCCGGACAGGGGGGGATGAACACTGAAGCTTTCTTT. It is translated as CASSSGQGGMNTEAFF. The full variable domain, in which reference TRBV5-1 and TRBJ1-1 provide the parts outside the CDR3, is KAGVTQTPRYLIKTRGQQVTLSCSPISGHRSVSWYQQTPGQGLQFLFEYFSETQRNKGNFPGRFSGRQFSNSRSEMNVSTLELGDSALYLCASSSGQGGMNTEAFFGQGTRLTVV.

The V call is TRBV7-9, the J call TRBJ2-3; 12 nucleotides line up with TRBD2. This CDR3 contains 15 residues. The V and J ends lost 5 bases and 2 bases, in that order; junction bases with no gene match: 2. Germline CDR1 reads SEHNR; CDR2 reads FQNEAQ (reference sequence). CDR3 sequence reads: CASSRTSGATDTQYF. The CDR3, as DNA: TGTGCCAGCAGCCGGACTAGCGGGGCCACAGATACGCAGTATTTT.

The genes are TRBV28 and TRBJ1-2; D not resolved. Germline V gene sequence: CDR1 MDHEN, CDR2 SYDVKM. Trimming left V 5 bases short and J 6 bases short, with 16 bases between. The CDR3 is made up of 14 amino acids. The CDR3 reads CASSPPRGSNGYTF. The CDR3 bases are TGTGCCAGCAGTCCCCCCAGAGGGTCCAATGGCTACACCTTC.

The rearrangement links TRBV14 to TRBJ2-4; a weak D match, TRBD1 (5 bases). V was trimmed by 2 bases and J by 2 bases, leaving 13 bases between them. Germline CDR1 reads SGHDN; CDR2 reads FVKESK. The CDR3 consists of 16 residues. The CDR3 DNA reads TGTGCCAGCAGCCAACCAGGGAAGAGGTCCAAAAACATTCAGTACTTC. It specifies CASSQPGKRSKNIQYF.

V and J are TRBV5-1 and TRBJ1-1, with no clear D. The CDR3 is 16 residues long. The germline CDR1 and CDR2 sequences are SGHRS and YFSETQ. The V gene lost 0 bases and the J gene lost 0 bases, with 12 bases spanning the gap. The CDR3 nucleotides are TGCGCCAGCAGCTTGGGGTCAGGCGGGATGAACACTGAAGCTTTCTTT. Translated, it gives CASSLGSGGMNTEAFF.

The CDR3 sequence is CASSLRTESYEQYF. CDR3 in DNA: TGCGCCAGCAGCCTTCGGACAGAATCCTACGAGCAGTACTTC. The chain combines TRBV5-1 with TRBJ2-5; the D gene is possibly TRBD1 (6 bases). The DNA matches TRBJ2-7 better at its end, which makes the J call doubtful. The CDR3 contains 14 residues. The germline V gene has CDR1 SGHRS and CDR2 YFSETQ.

The rearrangement uses TRBV27 and TRBJ1-5; TRBD1 matches at 7 bases. The CDR3 spans 14 residues. V was clipped by 5 bases and J by 5 bases; unmatched bases: 6. Germline V CDR1 and CDR2: MNHEY, SMNVEV (reference sequence). The DNA of the CDR3 is TGTGCCAGCAGTACCTACAGGGGCGATCAGCCCCAGCATTTT. It yields the protein CASSTYRGDQPQHF.

V and J are TRBV5-4 and TRBJ2-3, with D perhaps matching TRBD2 (5 bases). The CDR3 spans 13 residues. Germline loops: CDR1 SGHNT, CDR2 YYREEE (reference sequence). V dropped 3 bases and J dropped 0 bases, with 5 bases sitting between them. The DNA for the CDR3 is TGTGCCAGCAGCTCGGGGAGCACAGATACGCAGTATTTT. Encoded protein: CASSSGSTDTQYF.

V is TRBV11-2 and J is TRBJ1-5, with unresolved D. V lost 3 bases, J lost 7 bases, and 10 bases lay in between. CDR3 length equals 13 residues. Per the germline V gene, CDR1 is SGHAT and CDR2 is FQNNGV. This chain's CDR3 is CASSLYHGQPQHF. In DNA, the CDR3 is TGTGCCAGCAGCTTGTACCACGGGCAGCCCCAGCATTTT. Filled out from reference TRBV11-2 and TRBJ1-5, the complete variable domain reads EAGVAQSPRYKIIEKRQSVAFWCNPISGHATLYWYQQILGQGPKLLIQFQNNGVVDDSQLPKDRFSAERLKGVDSTLKIQPAKLEDSAVYLCASSLYHGQPQHFGDGTRLSIL.

The rearrangement joins TRBV18 to TRBJ2-3; no reliable D call. V was pared by 5 bases and J by 0 bases, with 12 bases between. CDR1 and CDR2 from the germline V gene are KGHSH and LQKENI. CDR3 length: 15 residues. This chain's CDR3 is CASSASGLSTDTQYF. CDR3 DNA sequence: TGTGCCAGCTCAGCCTCGGGTTTGAGCACAGATACGCAGTATTTT.

The rearrangement uses TRBV7-9 and TRBJ2-7; D might be TRBD2 (5 bases). This CDR3 has 15 amino acids. Germline values: CDR1 SEHNR, CDR2 FQNEAQ (reference sequence). V dropped 5 bases and J dropped 0 bases, with 14 bases sitting between them. CDR3 in DNA: TGTGCCAGCAGCAAGGAGGCTTTTCCCTCCTACGAGCAGTACTTC. It codes for CASSKEAFPSYEQYF.

CDR3 region: CASRHGTGGSYNEQFF. CDR3 bases: TGCGCCAGCAGGCACGGGACAGGGGGCTCCTACAATGAGCAGTTCTTC. V and J are TRBV5-1 and TRBJ2-1; TRBD1 matches 11 bases. Germline loops: CDR1 SGHRS, CDR2 YFSETQ. This CDR3 spans 16 amino acids. V lost 5 bases to trimming and J lost 0 bases; unmatched junction nucleotides: 4.

The chain joins TRBV5-5 to TRBJ2-7, with TRBD2 matching 12 bases. The CDR3 contains 15 residues. The V gene's germline CDR1 is SGHKS and CDR2 YYEKEE (reference sequence). J gave up 3 bases and V 3 bases, and 4 bases lay outside the gene matches. CDR3 protein: CASSWGLAGFYEQYF. CDR3 DNA sequence: TGTGCCAGCAGCTGGGGACTAGCGGGTTTCTACGAGCAGTACTTC.